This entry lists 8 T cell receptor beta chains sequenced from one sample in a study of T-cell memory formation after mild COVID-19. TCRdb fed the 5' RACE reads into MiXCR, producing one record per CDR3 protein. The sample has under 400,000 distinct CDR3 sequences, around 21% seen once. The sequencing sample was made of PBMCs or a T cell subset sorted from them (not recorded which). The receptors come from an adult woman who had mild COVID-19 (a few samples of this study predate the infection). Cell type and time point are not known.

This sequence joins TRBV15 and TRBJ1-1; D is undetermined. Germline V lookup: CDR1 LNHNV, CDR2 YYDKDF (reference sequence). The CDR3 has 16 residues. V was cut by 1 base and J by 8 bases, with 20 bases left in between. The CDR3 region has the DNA TGTGCCACCAGCAGAGCGTCGGCAGGAGCGGCCAGGGAAGCTTTCTTT. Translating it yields CATSRASAGAAREAFF.

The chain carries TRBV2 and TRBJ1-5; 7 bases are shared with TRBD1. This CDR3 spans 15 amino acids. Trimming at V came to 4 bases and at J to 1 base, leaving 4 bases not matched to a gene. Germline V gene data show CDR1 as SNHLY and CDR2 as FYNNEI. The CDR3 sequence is CASSGDSPSNQPQHF. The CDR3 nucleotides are TGTGCCAGCAGTGGGGACAGCCCGAGCAATCAGCCCCAGCATTTT.

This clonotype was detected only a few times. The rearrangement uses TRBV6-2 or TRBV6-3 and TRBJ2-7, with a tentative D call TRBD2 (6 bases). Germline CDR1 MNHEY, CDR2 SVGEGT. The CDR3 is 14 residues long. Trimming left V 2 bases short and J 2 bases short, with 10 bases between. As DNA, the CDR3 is TGTGCCAGCAGTTACGTGGCGGGAACCTACGAGCAGTACTTC. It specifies CASSYVAGTYEQYF.

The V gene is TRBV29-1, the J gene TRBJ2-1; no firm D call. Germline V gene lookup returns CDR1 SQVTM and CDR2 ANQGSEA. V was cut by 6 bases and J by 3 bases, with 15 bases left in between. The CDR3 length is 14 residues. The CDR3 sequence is CSVSPPFDYNEQFF. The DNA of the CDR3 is TGCAGCGTGTCACCCCCCTTTGACTACAATGAGCAGTTCTTC.

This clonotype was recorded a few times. CDR3 sequence: CASSLGVGTGGSSSTDTQYF. CDR3 sequence (DNA): TGTGCCAGCAGTTTAGGGGTCGGGACAGGGGGCTCATCATCCACAGATACGCAGTATTTT. The gene calls are TRBV12-3 or TRBV12-4 and TRBJ2-3; 12 nucleotides line up with TRBD1. The CDR3 length is 20 residues. Trimming took 1 base from V and 2 from J; bases not matched to a gene: 13.

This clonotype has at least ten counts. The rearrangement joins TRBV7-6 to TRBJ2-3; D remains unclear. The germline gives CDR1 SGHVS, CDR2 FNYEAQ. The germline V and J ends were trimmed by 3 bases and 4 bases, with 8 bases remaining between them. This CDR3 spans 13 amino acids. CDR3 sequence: CASSLMDADTQYF. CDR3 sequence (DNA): TGTGCCAGCAGCTTGATGGATGCAGATACGCAGTATTTT.

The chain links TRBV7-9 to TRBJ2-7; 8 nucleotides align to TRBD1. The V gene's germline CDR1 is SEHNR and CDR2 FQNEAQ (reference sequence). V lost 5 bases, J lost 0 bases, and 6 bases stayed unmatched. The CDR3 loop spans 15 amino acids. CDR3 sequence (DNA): TGTGCCAGCAGCCCCCCGGACAGGGCCTCCTACGAGCAGTACTTC. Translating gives CASSPPDRASYEQYF.

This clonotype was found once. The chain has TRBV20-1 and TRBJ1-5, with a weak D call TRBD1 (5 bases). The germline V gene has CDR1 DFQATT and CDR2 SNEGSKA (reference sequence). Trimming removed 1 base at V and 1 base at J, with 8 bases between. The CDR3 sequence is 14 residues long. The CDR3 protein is CSARVGQSNQPQHF. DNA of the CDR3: TGCAGTGCTAGAGTGGGGCAGAGCAATCAGCCCCAGCATTTT.